This T cell receptor (beta chain) was obtained from a study of naive and memory T cell subsets (dated by TCRdb to between 2016 and 2019). With regard to the full study: Sorted naive and memory T cell subsets from peripheral blood were analyzed in the study using a UMI-based, open-source pipeline for TCR alpha and beta sequencing. RNA was DNase-treated and reverse transcribed with TCR constant-region primers, mostly using SuperScript III. Complete agreement was observed between the functional CMV T cell responses and the IgG serology results.

The cysteine opens and the phenylalanine closes a CDR3 of 17 amino acids. The only DNA kept is the CDR3, 51 bases in frame from the first base. The germline V gene provides CDR1 SGHRS and CDR2 YFSETQ. The V and J ends are trimmed by 3 bases and 2 bases, leaving 17 bases between them. A remark on this clonotype: No antigen is known for it. One base away there is no much larger clone; base qualities are not given.

The method was UMI-ligation and nested PCR. An equimolar mix of two oligonucleotides covering both TRBC1 and TRBC2 was used as the beta constant-region primer. The ligated cDNA went through four rounds of PCR with nested alpha and beta constant-region primers together with the SP2 primer. T4 RNA ligase 1 ligated a single-stranded oligonucleotide carrying the SP2 primer and a 12-nucleotide UMI to the cDNA 3' end. The ligation reaction was incubated at 16°C for roughly 19-24 hours. To avoid over-amplification, PCR2 was usually performed as a SYBR Green qPCR and halted once a predetermined threshold was reached. Every purification after the first one was done using Agencourt AMPure XP magnetic beads. Libraries were quantified by Qubit and checked on a TapeStation, where a main peak was expected near 650 bp. Pooled libraries were sequenced on an Illumina MiSeq using v2 2x251 paired-end kits, and typically about 0.9-2.1 million reads were obtained per sample. Each sample library was pooled at approximately 4 nM, and about 5-7% PhiX was included to improve cluster recognition. Turning to the authors' computational methods: FASTQ reads processed by Demultiplexor were assigned V and J genes by Decombinator through tag matching that tolerated a single base-pair mismatch. Collapsinator relied on UMIs to fix sequencing errors as well as frequency errors caused by PCR heterogeneity. TCRs were translated and CDR3s were extracted from the conserved cysteine to the FGXG phenylalanine by CDR3Translator, with non-productive sequences being flagged. Gini, Shannon entropy and inverse Simpson indices were computed after subsampling the repertoires to the same number of UMI-defined TCRs. Clonotype abundance distributions were fitted to a power law by maximum likelihood within the linear range. For one naive CD8 sample, the pipeline and MIGEC produced similar UMI counts, unique TCR numbers and clonal distributions. A set of 7,322 CMV-associated CDR3 sequences, compiled from VDJdb and a published dataset, was used to search the repertoires. In-frame beta chains were kept once TCRdb had trimmed the public reads at Q25 with fastp and called clones with MiXCR. Rows are combined by CDR3 protein, so each entry shows the most common genes and DNA. These V and J calls rely on TCRdb rather than the paper's analysis. Recorded for this sample are 130,000 or so distinct CDR3 sequences; roughly 32% of them occurred a single time. Of the sample, approximately 0.88% falls within the top ten clones.

From the second PCR step onward, the TCR alpha chain libraries and the TCR beta chain libraries were amplified separately. Donor CMV status was determined by IFNgamma production from CD4+ T cells after overnight stimulation of fresh PBMCs with CMV viral lysate. CD4 T cells were positively selected using Miltenyi beads, after which CD8 T cells were positively selected from the CD4-negative fraction. Cells stained for CD3, CD4, CD8, CD45RA, CD27 and a live/dead dye were sorted on a BD Aria II into four subsets by CD45RA and CD27. Blood was obtained from a few healthy volunteers, and the blood from each volunteer was fractionated into CD4 and CD8 T cells and subsequently into four differentiation subsets. Approximately 0.13 L of peripheral blood was drawn per donor, and PBMC were isolated by Ficoll-Paque PLUS density-gradient centrifugation. Sorted cells were lysed in RLT buffer, after which RNA was extracted using a Qiagen RNeasy kit and stored at -80 degrees C.

Beyond this particular receptor, the publication reports: TCR abundance followed a power law with an exponent that was different for naive and memory subsets but consistent across the three individuals. In both CD4 and CD8 cells, going from naive through CM, EM and EMRA, the Gini index went up while Shannon and inverse Simpson diversity went down. Single alpha or beta chain sequences, rather than paired alpha/beta receptors, were used to define clonotypes. Once error correction was done, more than 90% of naive TCR sequences showed up just once, which made the naive abundance distributions much steeper than those of the memory subsets. The repertoire findings for the naive and memory subsets could not be validated against a ground truth, as none was available. RNA-based TCR counts may be influenced by expression changes linked to T cell activation and differentiation.

The sequence came from a human donor in good health. Sequencing was performed on central memory CD4+ T cells from blood. This sample's cell subset or site label indicates: central memory, CD45RA- CD27+. The chain couples TRBV5-1 to TRBJ1-4; a weak D assignment points to TRBD1 (6 bases agree). The DNA sequence is as follows: TGCGCCAGCAGCTCGGGACAAAATTTGGGTACTAATGAAAAACTGTTTTTT. This is translated as CASSSGQNLGTNEKLFF.